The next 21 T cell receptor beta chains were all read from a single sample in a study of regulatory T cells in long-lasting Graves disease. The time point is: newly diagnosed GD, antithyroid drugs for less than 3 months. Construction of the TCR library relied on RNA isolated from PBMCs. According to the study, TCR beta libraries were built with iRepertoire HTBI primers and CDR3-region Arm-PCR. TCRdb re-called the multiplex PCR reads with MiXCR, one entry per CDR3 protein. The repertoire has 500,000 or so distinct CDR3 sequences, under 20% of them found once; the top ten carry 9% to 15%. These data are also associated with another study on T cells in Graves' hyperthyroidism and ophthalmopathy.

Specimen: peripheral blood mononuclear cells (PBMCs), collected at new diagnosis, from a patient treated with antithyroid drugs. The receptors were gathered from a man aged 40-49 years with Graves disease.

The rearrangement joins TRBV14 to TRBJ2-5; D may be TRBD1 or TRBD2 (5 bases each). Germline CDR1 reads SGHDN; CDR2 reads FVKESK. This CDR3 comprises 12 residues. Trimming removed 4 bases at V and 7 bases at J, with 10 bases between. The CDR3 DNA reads TGTGCCAGCAGCCCCGGGGCAGGGACCCAGTACTTC. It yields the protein CASSPGAGTQYF. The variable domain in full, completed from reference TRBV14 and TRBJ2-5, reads EAGVTQFPSHSVIEKGQTVTLRCDPISGHDNLYWYRRVMGKEIKFLLHFVKESKQDESGMPNNRFLAERTGGTYSTLKVQPAELEDSGVYFCASSPGAGTQYFGPGTRLLVL.

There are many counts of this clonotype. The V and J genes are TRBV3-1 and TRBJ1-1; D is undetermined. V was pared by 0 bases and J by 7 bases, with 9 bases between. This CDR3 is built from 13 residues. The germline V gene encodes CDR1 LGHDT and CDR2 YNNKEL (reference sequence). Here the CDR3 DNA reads TGTGCCAGCAGCCAAGAACCCCTCTATGAAGCTTTCTTT. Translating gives CASSQEPLYEAFF.

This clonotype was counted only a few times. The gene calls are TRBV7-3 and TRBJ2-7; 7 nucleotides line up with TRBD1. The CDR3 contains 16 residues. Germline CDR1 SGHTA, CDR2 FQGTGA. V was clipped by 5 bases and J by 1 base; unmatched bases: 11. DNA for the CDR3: TGTGCCAGCAGCCTAGATACCGGGACAGTTTCCTACGAGCAGTACTTC. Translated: CASSLDTGTVSYEQYF.

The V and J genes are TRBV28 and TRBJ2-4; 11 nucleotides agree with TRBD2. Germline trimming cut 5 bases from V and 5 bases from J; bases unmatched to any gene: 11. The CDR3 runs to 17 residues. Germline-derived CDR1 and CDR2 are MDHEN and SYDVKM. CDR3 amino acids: CASSPLKTSGRENIQYF. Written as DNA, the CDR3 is TGTGCCAGCAGTCCGCTTAAAACTAGCGGGAGAGAAAACATTCAGTACTTC.

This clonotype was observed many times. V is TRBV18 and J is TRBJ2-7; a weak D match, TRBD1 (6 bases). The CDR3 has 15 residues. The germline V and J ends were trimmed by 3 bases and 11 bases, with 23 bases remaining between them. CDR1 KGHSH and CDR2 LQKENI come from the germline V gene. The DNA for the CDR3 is TGTGCCAGCTCACCCTCCCGGGACACCAGGACGAAGGAGTACTTC. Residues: CASSPSRDTRTKEYF.

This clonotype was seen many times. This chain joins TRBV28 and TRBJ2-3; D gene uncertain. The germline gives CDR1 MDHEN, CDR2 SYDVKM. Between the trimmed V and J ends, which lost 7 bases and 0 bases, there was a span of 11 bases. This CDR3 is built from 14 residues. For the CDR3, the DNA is TGTGCCAGCACCCCGTCGAGGAGCACAGATACGCAGTATTTT. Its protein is CASTPSRSTDTQYF.

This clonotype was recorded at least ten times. The CDR3 region has the DNA TGTGCCAGCGCGGGCCACAAATTGGGGACCCAGTACTTC. This translates into CASAGHKLGTQYF. The V and J genes are TRBV28 and TRBJ2-5; tentatively, D is TRBD2 (5 bases). Germline CDR1 and CDR2: MDHEN and SYDVKM. The CDR3 runs 13 residues. Trimming shortened V by 8 bases and J by 7 bases, and 17 bases separated the two germline ends.

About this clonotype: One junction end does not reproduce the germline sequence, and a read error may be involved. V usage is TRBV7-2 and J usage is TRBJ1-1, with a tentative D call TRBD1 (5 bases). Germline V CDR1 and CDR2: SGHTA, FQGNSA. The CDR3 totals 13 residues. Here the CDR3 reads CASSPTENTEAFF. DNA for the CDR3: TGTGCCAGCAGCCCGACAGAGAACACTGAAGCCTTCTTT.

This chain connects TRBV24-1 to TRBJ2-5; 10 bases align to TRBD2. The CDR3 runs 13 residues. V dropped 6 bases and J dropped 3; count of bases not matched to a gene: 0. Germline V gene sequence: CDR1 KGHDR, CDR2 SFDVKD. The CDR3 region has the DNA TGTGCCACCAGTCTAGCGGGAGAAGAGACCCAGTACTTC. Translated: CATSLAGEETQYF.

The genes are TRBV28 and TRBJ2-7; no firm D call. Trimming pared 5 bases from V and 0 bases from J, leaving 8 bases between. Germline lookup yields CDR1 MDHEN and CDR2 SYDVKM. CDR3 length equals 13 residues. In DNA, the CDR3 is TGTGCCAGCAGTGTGGGCCTCTCCTACGAGCAGTACTTC. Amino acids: CASSVGLSYEQYF.

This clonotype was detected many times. CDR3 coding DNA: TGTGCCAGCAGTTTAGCGCCTGCGGGAGGATCGTACAATGAGCAGTTCTTC. Translated, it gives CASSLAPAGGSYNEQFF. This chain joins TRBV12-3 or TRBV12-4 and TRBJ2-1, with TRBD2 matching 8 bases. The CDR3 totals 17 residues. With 0 bases clipped from V and 4 bases from J, the junction kept 8 bases outside the gene matches.

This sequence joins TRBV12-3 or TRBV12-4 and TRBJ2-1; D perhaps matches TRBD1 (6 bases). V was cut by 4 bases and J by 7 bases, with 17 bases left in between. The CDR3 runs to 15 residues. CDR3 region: CASSSPGVGRNEQFF. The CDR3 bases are TGTGCCAGCAGTTCTCCAGGGGTAGGGCGGAATGAGCAGTTCTTC.

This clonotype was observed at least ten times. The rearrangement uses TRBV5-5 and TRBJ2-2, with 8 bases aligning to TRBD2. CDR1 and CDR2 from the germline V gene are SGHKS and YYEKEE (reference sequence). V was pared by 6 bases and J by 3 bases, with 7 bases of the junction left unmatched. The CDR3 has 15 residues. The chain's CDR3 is CASMRTGGDTGELFF. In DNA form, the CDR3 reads TGTGCCAGCATGCGAACGGGAGGGGACACCGGGGAGCTGTTTTTT.

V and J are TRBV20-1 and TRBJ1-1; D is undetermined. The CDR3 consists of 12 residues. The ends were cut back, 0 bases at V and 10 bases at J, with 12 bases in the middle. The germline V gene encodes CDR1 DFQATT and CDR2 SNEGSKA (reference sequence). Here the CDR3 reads CSARDVLRGAFF. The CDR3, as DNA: TGCAGTGCTAGAGACGTCTTACGGGGAGCTTTCTTT.

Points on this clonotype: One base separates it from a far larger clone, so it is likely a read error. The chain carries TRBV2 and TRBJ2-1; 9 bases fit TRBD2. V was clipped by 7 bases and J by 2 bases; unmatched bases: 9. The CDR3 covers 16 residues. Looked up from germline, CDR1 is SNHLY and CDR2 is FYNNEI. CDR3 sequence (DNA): TGTGCCAGCAATTTATCTAGCGGGGCGACCTACAATGAGCAGTTCTTC. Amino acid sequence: CASNLSSGATYNEQFF. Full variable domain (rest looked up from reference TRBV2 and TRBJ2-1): EPEVTQTPSHQVTQMGQEVILRCVPISNHLYFYWYRQILGQKVEFLVSFYNNEISEKSEIFDDQFSVERPDGSNFTLKIRSTKLEDSAMYFCASNLSSGATYNEQFFGPGTRLTVL.

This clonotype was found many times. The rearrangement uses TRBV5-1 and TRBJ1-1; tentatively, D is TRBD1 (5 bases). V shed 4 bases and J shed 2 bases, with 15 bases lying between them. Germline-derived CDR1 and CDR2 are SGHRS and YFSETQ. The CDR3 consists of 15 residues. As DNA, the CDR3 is TGCGCCAGCAGCCAACCTGCGGGGACCAACACTGAAGCTTTCTTT. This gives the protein CASSQPAGTNTEAFF.

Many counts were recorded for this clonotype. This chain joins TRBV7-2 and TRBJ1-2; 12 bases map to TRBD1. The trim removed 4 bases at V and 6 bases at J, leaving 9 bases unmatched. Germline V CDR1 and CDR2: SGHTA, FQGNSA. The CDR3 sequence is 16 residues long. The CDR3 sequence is CASSSPRDRGRNGYTF. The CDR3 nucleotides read TGTGCCAGCAGCTCCCCCCGGGACAGGGGGCGGAATGGCTACACCTTC.

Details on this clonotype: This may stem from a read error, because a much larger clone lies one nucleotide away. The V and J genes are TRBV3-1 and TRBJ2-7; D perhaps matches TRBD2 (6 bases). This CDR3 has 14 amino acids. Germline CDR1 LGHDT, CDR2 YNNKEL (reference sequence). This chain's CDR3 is CASSRGGELYELYF. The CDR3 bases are TGTGCCAGCAGCCGAGGCGGGGAACTCTACGAGCTGTACTTC.

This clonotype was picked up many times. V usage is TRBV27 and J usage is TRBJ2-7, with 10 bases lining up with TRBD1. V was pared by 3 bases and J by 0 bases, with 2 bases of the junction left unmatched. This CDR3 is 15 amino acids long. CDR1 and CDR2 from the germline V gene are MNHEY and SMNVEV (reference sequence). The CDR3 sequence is CASSFGTGVSYEQYF. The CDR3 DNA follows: TGTGCCAGCAGTTTCGGGACAGGGGTCTCCTACGAGCAGTACTTC.

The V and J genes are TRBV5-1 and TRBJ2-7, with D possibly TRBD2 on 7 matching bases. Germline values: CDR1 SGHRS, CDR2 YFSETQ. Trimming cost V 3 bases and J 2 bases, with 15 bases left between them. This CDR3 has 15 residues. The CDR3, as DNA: TGCGCCAGCAGCTCCACGGCGGGGGCTCCCTACGAGCAGTACTTC. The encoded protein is CASSSTAGAPYEQYF.

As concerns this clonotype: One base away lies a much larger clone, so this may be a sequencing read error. The CDR3 loop reads CASSSPGAIRTGELFF. Written as DNA, the CDR3 is TGTGCCAGCAGTTCCCCGGGGGCAATTAGGACCGGGGAGCTGTTTTTT. V usage is TRBV28 and J usage is TRBJ2-2; perhaps D is TRBD1 or TRBD2 (6 bases each). This CDR3 region has 16 residues. CDR1 is MDHEN and CDR2 is SYDVKM in the germline V gene. Trimming took 4 bases from V and 5 from J, leaving 17 bases between them.